This T cell receptor (beta chain) was sequenced during a study of human T cells and chemical hapten exposure. Study as a whole: The sensitizer, 2% DPC, was used on around 2 cm by around 2 cm of upper inner arm skin.

This clonotype turned up a few times. Its antigen is unidentified. MiXCR, applied by TCRdb to the RACE reads, yields one record per CDR3 protein. Of 150,000 to 200,000 distinct CDR3 sequences detected, roughly a quarter appear once; the ten largest clones hold 2.1%. The V and J ends lost 4 bases and 3 bases respectively, with 15 bases between them. The CDR3 runs 14 residues. Germline V lookup: CDR1 SQVTM, CDR2 ANQGSEA. Documented time point: patch test 3, about 24 weeks after DPC sensitization. The sample's treatment: therapeutic diphenylcyclopropenone sensitization with weekly scalp DPC. Whole-study results and caveats: Expanded TCR sets contained significantly more large CDR3 similarity clusters than controls.

This chain joins TRBV29-1 and TRBJ1-1; possibly TRBD1 for D (5 bases). The TCR sequence derives from a woman in her late teens or twenties with alopecia areata. Some clones in this sample may be carry-over from other donors' samples. This specimen was whole blood, taken in connection with sensitization to the hapten diphenylcyclopropenone (DPC). Here the CDR3 reads CSVGVGHDYTEAFF. In nucleotides, the CDR3 is TGCAGCGTTGGCGTTGGACATGACTACACTGAAGCTTTCTTT.